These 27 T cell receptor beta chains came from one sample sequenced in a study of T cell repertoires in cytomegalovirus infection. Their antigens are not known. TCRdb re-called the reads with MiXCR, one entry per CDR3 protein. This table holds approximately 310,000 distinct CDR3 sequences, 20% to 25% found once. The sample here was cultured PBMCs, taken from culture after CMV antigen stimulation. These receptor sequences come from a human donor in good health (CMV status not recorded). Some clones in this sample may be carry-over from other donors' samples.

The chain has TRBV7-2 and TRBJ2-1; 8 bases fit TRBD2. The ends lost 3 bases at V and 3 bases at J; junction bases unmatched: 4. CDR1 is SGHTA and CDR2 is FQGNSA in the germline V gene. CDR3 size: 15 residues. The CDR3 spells CASSFRGTSYNEQFF. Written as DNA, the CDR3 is TGTGCCAGCAGCTTTCGTGGGACTAGCTACAATGAGCAGTTCTTC.

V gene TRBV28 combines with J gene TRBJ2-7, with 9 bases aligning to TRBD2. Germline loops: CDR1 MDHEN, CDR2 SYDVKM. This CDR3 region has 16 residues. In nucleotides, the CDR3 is TGTCCAGCTTGTGAGGGTCTAGCGGGGAGGAAATACGAGCAGTACTTC. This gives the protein CPACEGLAGRKYEQYF.

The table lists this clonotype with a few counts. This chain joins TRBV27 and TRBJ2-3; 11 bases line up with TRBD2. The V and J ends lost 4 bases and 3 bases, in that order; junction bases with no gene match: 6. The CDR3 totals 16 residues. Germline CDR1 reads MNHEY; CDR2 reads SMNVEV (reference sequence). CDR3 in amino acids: CASSSRLAGSTDTQYF. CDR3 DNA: TGTGCCAGCAGTTCCCGACTAGCGGGATCGACAGATACGCAGTATTTT.

CDR3 loop: CASSGLQGLNTEAFF. CDR3 DNA: TGTGCCAGCAGTGGGTTACAGGGGTTGAACACTGAAGCTTTCTTT. The V call is TRBV25-1, the J call TRBJ1-1, with TRBD1 matching over 7 bases. V lost 4 bases, J lost 0 bases, and 5 bases stayed unmatched. Germline V gives CDR1 MGHDK, CDR2 SYGVNS. The CDR3 extends over 15 amino acids.

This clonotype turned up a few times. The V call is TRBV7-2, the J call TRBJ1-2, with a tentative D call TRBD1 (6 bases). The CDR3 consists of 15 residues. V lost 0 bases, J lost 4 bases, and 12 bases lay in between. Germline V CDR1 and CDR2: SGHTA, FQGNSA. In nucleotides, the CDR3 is TGTGCCAGCAGCTTAGCCAGGGACATTGGCTATGGCTACACCTTC. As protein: CASSLARDIGYGYTF. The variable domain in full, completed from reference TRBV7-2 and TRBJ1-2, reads GAGVSQSPSNKVTEKGKDVELRCDPISGHTALYWYRQSLGQGLEFLIYFQGNSAPDKSGLPSDRFSAERTGGSVSTLTIQRTQQEDSAVYLCASSLARDIGYGYTFGSGTRLTVV.

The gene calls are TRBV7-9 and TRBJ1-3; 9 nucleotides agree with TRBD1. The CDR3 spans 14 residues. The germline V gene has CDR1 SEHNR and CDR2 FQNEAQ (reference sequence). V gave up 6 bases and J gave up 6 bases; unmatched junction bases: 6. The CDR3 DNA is TGTGCCAGCAGGAAAGGGACAGGGCTAAACACCATATATTTT. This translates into CASRKGTGLNTIYF.

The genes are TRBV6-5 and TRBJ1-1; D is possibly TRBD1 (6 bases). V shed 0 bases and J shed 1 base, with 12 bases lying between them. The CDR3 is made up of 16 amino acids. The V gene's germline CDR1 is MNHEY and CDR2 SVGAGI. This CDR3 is CASSYSRGLGNTEAFF. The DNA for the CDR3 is TGTGCCAGCAGTTACTCCAGGGGATTAGGGAACACTGAAGCTTTCTTT.

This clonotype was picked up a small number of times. CDR3 in amino acids: CASRRGETQYF. The DNA for the CDR3 is TGTGCCAGCAGACGCGGGGAGACCCAGTACTTC. The chain recombines TRBV7-9 with TRBJ2-5; weak D call: TRBD2 (5 bases). This CDR3 contains 11 residues. Trimming took off 6 bases at V and 5 bases at J, with 7 bases between the two ends. Germline V lookup: CDR1 SEHNR, CDR2 FQNEAQ (reference sequence). The whole variable domain, filled in from reference TRBV7-9 and TRBJ2-5, reads DTGVSQNPRHKITKRGQNVTFRCDPISEHNRLYWYRQTLGQGPEFLTYFQNEAQLEKSRLLSDRFSAERPKGSFSTLEIQRTEQGDSAMYLCASRRGETQYFGPGTRLLVL.

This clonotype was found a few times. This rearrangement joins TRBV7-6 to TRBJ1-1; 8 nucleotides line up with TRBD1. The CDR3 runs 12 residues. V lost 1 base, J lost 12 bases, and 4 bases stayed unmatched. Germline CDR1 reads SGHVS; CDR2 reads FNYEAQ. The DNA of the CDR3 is TGTGCCAGCAGCTTAGGACAGGGGACGTCTTTCTTT. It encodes CASSLGQGTSFF.

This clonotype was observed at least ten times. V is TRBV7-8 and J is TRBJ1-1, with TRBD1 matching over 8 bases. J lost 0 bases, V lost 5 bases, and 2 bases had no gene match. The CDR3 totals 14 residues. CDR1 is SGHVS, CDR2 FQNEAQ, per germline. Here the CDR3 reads CASSVTGVNTEAFF. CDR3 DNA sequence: TGTGCCAGCAGCGTGACAGGGGTGAACACTGAAGCTTTCTTT.

The CDR3 bases are TGTGCCAGCAGTCATAGACAGGGGGCGAGGTACACTGAAGCTTTCTTT. It codes for CASSHRQGARYTEAFF. The gene calls are TRBV28 and TRBJ1-1; 10 nucleotides line up with TRBD1. This CDR3 spans 16 amino acids. Germline CDR1 is MDHEN and CDR2 is SYDVKM. Losses at the gene ends were 5 bases for V and 3 bases for J; bases not matched to a gene: 9.

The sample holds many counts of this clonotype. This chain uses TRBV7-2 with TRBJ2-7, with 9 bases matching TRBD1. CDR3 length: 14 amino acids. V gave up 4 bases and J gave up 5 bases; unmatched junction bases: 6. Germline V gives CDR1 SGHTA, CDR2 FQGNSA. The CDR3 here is CASSSDRGAHEQYF. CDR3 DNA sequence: TGTGCCAGCAGCTCAGACAGGGGGGCCCACGAGCAGTACTTC.

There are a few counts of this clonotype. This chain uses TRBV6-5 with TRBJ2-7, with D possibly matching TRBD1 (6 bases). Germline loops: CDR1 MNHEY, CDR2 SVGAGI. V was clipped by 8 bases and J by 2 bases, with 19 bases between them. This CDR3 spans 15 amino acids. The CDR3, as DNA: TGTGCCAGCTCCTTGGGGCAGGGGTCCCCCTACGAGCAGTACTTC. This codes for CASSLGQGSPYEQYF.

This CDR3 is CASSYSGLGSSYNEQFF. In DNA, the CDR3 is TGTGCCAGCAGTTACTCGGGCCTCGGAAGCTCCTACAATGAGCAGTTCTTC. The chain carries TRBV6-5 and TRBJ2-1; D uncertain. The CDR3 has 17 amino acids. Germline V gene sequence: CDR1 MNHEY, CDR2 SVGAGI. Trimming pared 0 bases from V and 0 bases from J, leaving 12 bases between.

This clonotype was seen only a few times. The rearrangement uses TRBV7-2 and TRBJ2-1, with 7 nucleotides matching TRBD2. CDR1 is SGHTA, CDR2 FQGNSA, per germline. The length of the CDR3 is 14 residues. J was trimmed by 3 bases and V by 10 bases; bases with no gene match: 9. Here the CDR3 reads CAKQASGYYNEQFF. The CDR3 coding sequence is TGTGCCAAACAGGCTAGCGGATACTACAATGAGCAGTTCTTC.

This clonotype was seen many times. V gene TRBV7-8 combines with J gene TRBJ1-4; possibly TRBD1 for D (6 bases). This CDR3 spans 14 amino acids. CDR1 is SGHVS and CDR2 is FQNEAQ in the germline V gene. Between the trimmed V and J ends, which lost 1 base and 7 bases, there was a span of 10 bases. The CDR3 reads CASSLEQGTEKLFF. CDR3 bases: TGTGCCAGCAGCTTAGAACAGGGTACTGAAAAACTGTTTTTT.

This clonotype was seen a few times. The CDR3 here is CATSASAGRSYEQYV. The CDR3, as DNA: TGTGCCACCTCGGCGTCAGCGGGACGTAGCTACGAGCAGTACGTC. The chain links TRBV6-5 to TRBJ2-7; 7 bases fit TRBD2. Germline V gene data show CDR1 as MNHEY and CDR2 as SVGAGI. The CDR3 is 15 residues long. The V segment lost 10 bases and the J segment 3 bases; nucleotides outside the gene matches: 15.

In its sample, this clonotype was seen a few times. The CDR3 is CSAAPLGRNNEQFF. CDR3 in DNA: TGCAGTGCAGCCCCCCTAGGAAGAAACAATGAGCAGTTCTTC. V usage is TRBV20-1 and J usage is TRBJ2-1; D gene uncertain. Germline V gene sequence: CDR1 DFQATT, CDR2 SNEGSKA (reference sequence). The ends were cut back, 6 bases at V and 5 bases at J, with 17 bases in the middle. The length of the CDR3 is 14 residues.

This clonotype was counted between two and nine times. DNA of the CDR3: TGTGCCAGCAGTTCGAACTCCGAGCAGTACTTC. Translating gives CASSSNSEQYF. V gene TRBV12-3 or TRBV12-4 combines with J gene TRBJ2-7; D is unresolved. The CDR3 totals 11 residues. V gave up 4 bases and J gave up 6 bases, with 7 bases separating them.

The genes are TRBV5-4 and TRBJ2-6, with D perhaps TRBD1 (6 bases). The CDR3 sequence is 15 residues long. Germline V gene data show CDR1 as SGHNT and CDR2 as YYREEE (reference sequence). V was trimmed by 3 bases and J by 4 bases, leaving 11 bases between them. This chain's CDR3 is CASSYPGAGANVLTF. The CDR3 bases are TGTGCCAGCAGCTACCCAGGGGCGGGGGCCAACGTCCTGACTTTC. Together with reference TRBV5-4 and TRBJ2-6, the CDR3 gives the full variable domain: ETGVTQSPTHLIKTRGQQVTLRCSSQSGHNTVSWYQQALGQGPQFIFQYYREEENGRGNFPPRFSGLQFPNYSSELNVNALELDDSALYLCASSYPGAGANVLTFGAGSRLTVL.

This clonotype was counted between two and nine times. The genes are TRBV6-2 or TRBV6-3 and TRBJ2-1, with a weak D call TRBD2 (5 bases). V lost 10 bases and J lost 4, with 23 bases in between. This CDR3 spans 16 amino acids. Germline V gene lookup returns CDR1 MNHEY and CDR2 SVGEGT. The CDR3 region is CATQVRVSEKYNEQFF. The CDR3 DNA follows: TGTGCCACCCAAGTAAGGGTTAGCGAGAAATACAATGAGCAGTTCTTC.

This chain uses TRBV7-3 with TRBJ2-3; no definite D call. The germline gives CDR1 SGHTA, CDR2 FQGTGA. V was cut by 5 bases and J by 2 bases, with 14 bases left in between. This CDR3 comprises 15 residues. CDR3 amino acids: CASSRVAGPTDTQYF. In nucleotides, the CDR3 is TGTGCCAGCAGCCGGGTGGCCGGGCCCACAGATACGCAGTATTTT. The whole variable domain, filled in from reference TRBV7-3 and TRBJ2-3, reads GAGVSQTPSNKVTEKGKYVELRCDPISGHTALYWYRQSLGQGPEFLIYFQGTGAADDSGLPNDRFFAVRPEGSVSTLKIQRTERGDSAVYLCASSRVAGPTDTQYFGPGTRLTVL.

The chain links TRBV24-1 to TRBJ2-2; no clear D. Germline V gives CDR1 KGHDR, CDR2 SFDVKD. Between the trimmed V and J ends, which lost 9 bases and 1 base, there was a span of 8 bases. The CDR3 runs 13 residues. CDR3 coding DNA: TGTGCCACCTGGCAGCGGAACACCGGGGAGCTGTTTTTT. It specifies CATWQRNTGELFF.

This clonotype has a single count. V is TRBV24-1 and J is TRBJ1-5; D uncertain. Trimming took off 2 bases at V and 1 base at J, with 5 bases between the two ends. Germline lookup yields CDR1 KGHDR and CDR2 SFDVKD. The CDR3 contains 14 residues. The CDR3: CATSDSDSNQPQHF. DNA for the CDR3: TGTGCCACCAGTGATTCGGACAGCAATCAGCCCCAGCATTTT.

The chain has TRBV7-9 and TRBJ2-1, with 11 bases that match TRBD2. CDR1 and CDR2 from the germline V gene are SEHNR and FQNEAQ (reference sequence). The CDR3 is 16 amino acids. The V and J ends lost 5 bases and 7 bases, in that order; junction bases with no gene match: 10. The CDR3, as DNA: TGTGCCAGCAGCCCAACTAGCGGGAGCGGTCGGAATGAGCAGTTCTTC. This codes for CASSPTSGSGRNEQFF. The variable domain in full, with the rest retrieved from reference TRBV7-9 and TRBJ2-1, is DTGVSQNPRHKITKRGQNVTFRCDPISEHNRLYWYRQTLGQGPEFLTYFQNEAQLEKSRLLSDRFSAERPKGSFSTLEIQRTEQGDSAMYLCASSPTSGSGRNEQFFGPGTRLTVL.

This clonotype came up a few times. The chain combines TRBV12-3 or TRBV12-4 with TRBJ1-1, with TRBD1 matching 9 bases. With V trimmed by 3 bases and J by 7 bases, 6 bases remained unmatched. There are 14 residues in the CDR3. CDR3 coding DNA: TGTGCCAGCAGTTTGGGACAGGGTTTGGGTGAAGCTTTCTTT. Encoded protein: CASSLGQGLGEAFF.

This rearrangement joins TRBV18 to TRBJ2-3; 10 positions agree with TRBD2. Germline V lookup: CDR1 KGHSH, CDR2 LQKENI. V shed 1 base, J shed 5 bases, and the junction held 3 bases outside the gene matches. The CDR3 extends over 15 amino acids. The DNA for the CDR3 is TGTGCCAGCTCACCACGGCTAGCGGGAGTAGATACGCAGTATTTT. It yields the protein CASSPRLAGVDTQYF.